These 31 T cell receptor beta chains came from one sample sequenced in a study of T-cell memory formation after mild COVID-19 listed by TCRdb under 2021. Libraries were prepared through 5' RACE. These reads were obtained on an Illumina NovaSeq 6000. In-frame beta chains were kept once TCRdb had trimmed the public reads at Q25 with fastp and called clones with MiXCR. Identical CDR3 protein sequences are pooled into one entry, listed with their most common genes and DNA. The sample yields roughly 150,000 distinct CDR3 sequences; approximately 13% were counted once. Of the sample, 2.5% to 4% falls within the top ten clones. The sequenced material came from PBMCs or a T cell subset sorted from them (not recorded which). The receptors derive from a man younger than 35 who had mild COVID-19 (a few samples of this study predate the infection). The sample titles of this study are shuffled in the database, so cell type and time point are left out; the donor was told from shared clones.

The chain has TRBV20-1 and TRBJ1-5; D gene unclear. The V end lost 0 bases, the J end lost 1 base, and 10 bases lay between the germline ends. This CDR3 spans 15 amino acids. The germline V gene has CDR1 DFQATT and CDR2 SNEGSKA (reference sequence). CDR3 protein: CSARERMVSNQPQHF. DNA of the CDR3: TGCAGTGCTAGAGAACGCATGGTGAGCAATCAGCCCCAGCATTTT.

Ten or more counts support this clonotype. The V gene is TRBV6-5, the J gene TRBJ2-7, with D perhaps matching TRBD1 or TRBD2 (5 bases each). The V gene lost 0 bases and the J gene lost 7 bases, with 13 bases spanning the gap. This CDR3 spans 14 amino acids. Germline V gene lookup returns CDR1 MNHEY and CDR2 SVGAGI. The DNA of the CDR3 is TGTGCCAGCAGTTACTCGGGGACGGACTTGGAGCAGTACTTC. Its protein is CASSYSGTDLEQYF.

The chain links TRBV12-3 or TRBV12-4 to TRBJ1-1; maybe TRBD1 (6 bases). V was cut by 6 bases and J by 0 bases, with 11 bases left in between. The CDR3 runs to 14 residues. The CDR3 bases are TGTGCCAGCAGCCCACAGGGCTTGAACACTGAAGCTTTCTTT. Its translation: CASSPQGLNTEAFF.

On this clonotype itself: The junction and the germline gene differ at one end; a read error may be behind it. The chain couples TRBV29-1 to TRBJ2-3; D perhaps matches TRBD1 (5 bases). The CDR3 sequence is 13 residues long. Germline assignment: CDR1 SQVTM and CDR2 ANQGSEA. Here the CDR3 reads CSVEGQGTDTQYF. The CDR3 bases are TGCAGCGTAGAAGGACAAGGCACAGATACGCAGTATTTT.

This chain uses TRBV7-2 with TRBJ1-5; 10 nucleotides align to TRBD1. The V and J ends lost 5 bases and 3 bases, in that order; junction bases with no gene match: 10. This CDR3 is built from 17 residues. Per germline, CDR1 SGHTA and CDR2 FQGNSA. The CDR3 region is CASSTGTGVNSNQPQHF. Here the CDR3 DNA reads TGTGCCAGCAGCACCGGGACAGGGGTCAACTCCAATCAGCCCCAGCATTTT.

The chain couples TRBV4-1 to TRBJ2-2; D is uncertain. V was clipped by 6 bases and J by 5 bases, with 16 bases between them. Germline values: CDR1 MGHRA, CDR2 YSYEKL. The CDR3 length is 15 residues. The CDR3 spells CASRNPWQRTGELFF. The CDR3 region has the DNA TGCGCCAGCAGGAATCCATGGCAACGAACCGGGGAGCTGTTTTTT.

This clonotype was seen a handful of times. This sequence joins TRBV10-2 and TRBJ2-7; a weak D match, TRBD1 (6 bases). Per germline, CDR1 WSHSY and CDR2 SAAADI. The V gene lost 6 bases and the J gene lost 1 base, with 10 bases spanning the gap. This CDR3 region has 13 residues. The DNA of the CDR3 is TGCGCCAGCAGGCAGGGGAGATCCTACGAGCAGTACGTC. This encodes CASRQGRSYEQYV.

The CDR3: CASSLSGGNPYNEQFF. DNA for the CDR3: TGTGCCAGCAGCTTATCGGGGGGGAACCCCTACAATGAGCAGTTCTTC. The gene calls are TRBV7-2 and TRBJ2-1; 8 nucleotides match TRBD2. Germline CDR1 is SGHTA and CDR2 is FQGNSA. The J segment lost 2 bases and the V segment lost 2 bases, leaving 5 bases of the junction unmatched. This CDR3 has 16 residues.

The chain is built from TRBV18 and TRBJ1-4; D gene unclear. In germline, CDR1 is KGHSH, CDR2 LQKENI. This CDR3 has 14 amino acids. With 5 bases removed from V and 5 bases from J, the gap between germline ends came to 12 bases. In DNA form, the CDR3 reads TGTGCCAGCTCAACCCGGGAGATGAATGAAAAACTGTTTTTT. Amino acid sequence: CASSTREMNEKLFF.

Only a few counts were recorded for this clonotype. The chain combines TRBV7-2 with TRBJ2-1, with D possibly TRBD1 on 5 matching bases. The CDR3 is 14 amino acids. V was shortened by 5 bases and J by 9 bases, with 17 bases between the two germline ends. The germline CDR1 and CDR2 sequences are SGHTA and FQGNSA. The CDR3 loop is CASSQGHLSGEQFF. In DNA form, the CDR3 reads TGTGCCAGCAGCCAGGGTCACTTATCGGGTGAGCAGTTCTTC.

This clonotype came up a few times. The chain combines TRBV7-9 with TRBJ2-3; TRBD1 matches 9 bases. The CDR3 is made up of 17 amino acids. Germline assignment: CDR1 SEHNR and CDR2 FQNEAQ (reference sequence). V lost 3 bases and J lost 2; bases outside the gene matches: 9. CDR3 amino acids: CASSLGGWDRDTDTQYF. The CDR3 DNA is TGTGCCAGCAGCTTGGGCGGTTGGGACAGGGACACAGATACGCAGTATTTT. Supplemented by reference TRBV7-9 and TRBJ2-3, the full variable domain reads DTGVSQNPRHKITKRGQNVTFRCDPISEHNRLYWYRQTLGQGPEFLTYFQNEAQLEKSRLLSDRFSAERPKGSFSTLEIQRTEQGDSAMYLCASSLGGWDRDTDTQYFGPGTRLTVL.

This clonotype was observed a handful of times. The chain joins TRBV20-1 to TRBJ2-1; 9 bases fit TRBD2. This CDR3 comprises 15 residues. From germline, CDR1 is DFQATT and CDR2 SNEGSKA (reference sequence). The ends lost 0 bases at V and 7 bases at J; junction bases unmatched: 7. The CDR3 region is CSARDPLAGRNEQFF. CDR3 coding DNA: TGCAGTGCTAGAGATCCGCTAGCGGGGAGGAATGAGCAGTTCTTC.

This clonotype has a handful of counts. This chain connects TRBV20-1 to TRBJ2-3; 8 positions match TRBD1. This CDR3 region has 14 residues. Germline V gene lookup returns CDR1 DFQATT and CDR2 SNEGSKA (reference sequence). The V and J ends lost 2 bases and 4 bases, in that order; junction bases with no gene match: 5. CDR3 protein: CSARRPGGPDTQYF. The CDR3 coding sequence is TGCAGTGCTAGAAGGCCAGGGGGCCCAGATACGCAGTATTTT.

The V gene is TRBV24-1, the J gene TRBJ2-1; 9 bases are a match to TRBD1. The CDR3 sequence is 13 residues long. The junction had 5 bases not matched to a gene; V was cut back by 7 bases and J by 8 bases. The germline V gene encodes CDR1 KGHDR and CDR2 SFDVKD. The DNA of the CDR3 is TGTGCCACCAGAAAACAGGGGGCCGATGAGCAGTTCTTC. This sequence encodes CATRKQGADEQFF.

This chain joins TRBV5-1 and TRBJ2-2; the match to TRBD2 covers 8 bases. Trimming took 5 bases from V and 1 from J; bases not matched to a gene: 7. Germline lookup yields CDR1 SGHRS and CDR2 YFSETQ. The CDR3 consists of 16 residues. The CDR3 reads CASRPSGGLNTGELFF. The DNA for the CDR3 is TGCGCCAGCAGACCGAGCGGGGGCCTGAACACCGGGGAGCTGTTTTTT.

At least ten counts were recorded for this clonotype. The gene calls are TRBV4-2 and TRBJ1-1; D gene ambiguous. V lost 4 bases and J 0 bases, leaving 9 bases between the germline ends. The CDR3 spans 14 residues. Germline V gene data show CDR1 as LGHNA and CDR2 as YNFKEQ. CDR3 sequence: CASSPLGVNTEAFF. The DNA for the CDR3 is TGTGCCAGCAGCCCCCTCGGGGTGAACACTGAAGCTTTCTTT.

This clonotype was counted only a few times. The V call is TRBV20-1, the J call TRBJ1-5; D might be TRBD1 (6 bases). CDR1 DFQATT and CDR2 SNEGSKA come from the germline V gene (reference sequence). The CDR3 spans 15 residues. V was pared by 0 bases and J by 3 bases, with 12 bases between. CDR3 bases: TGCAGTGCTAGAGATCGAGGACAGTTCAATCAGCCCCAGCATTTT. This codes for CSARDRGQFNQPQHF.

This clonotype occurred many times. The V call is TRBV5-1, the J call TRBJ2-7; possibly TRBD1 or TRBD2 for D (5 bases each). The CDR3 sequence is 15 residues long. Germline values: CDR1 SGHRS, CDR2 YFSETQ. V lost 3 bases and J lost 7, with 20 bases in between. CDR3 protein: CASSSEGATTGEQYF. In nucleotides, the CDR3 is TGCGCCAGCAGCTCCGAAGGGGCCACTACGGGGGAGCAGTACTTC. The whole variable domain, remainder taken from reference TRBV5-1 and TRBJ2-7, is KAGVTQTPRYLIKTRGQQVTLSCSPISGHRSVSWYQQTPGQGLQFLFEYFSETQRNKGNFPGRFSGRQFSNSRSEMNVSTLELGDSALYLCASSSEGATTGEQYFGPGTRLTVT.

The sample holds a few counts of this clonotype. This sequence joins TRBV19 and TRBJ2-1; 10 bases fit TRBD2. CDR1 is LNHDA and CDR2 is SQIVND in the germline V gene (reference sequence). V trimming: 7 bases; J trimming: 10 bases; junction bases outside the gene matches: 7. CDR3 length equals 13 residues. The CDR3: CASKSGGAGEQFF. DNA for the CDR3: TGTGCCAGTAAAAGCGGGGGGGCCGGGGAGCAGTTCTTC.

The chain carries TRBV6-6 and TRBJ1-2; 9 bases agree with TRBD1. The CDR3 covers 15 residues. The junction had 15 bases not matched to a gene; V was cut back by 7 bases and J by 9 bases. Germline assignment: CDR1 MNHNY and CDR2 SVGAGI (reference sequence). The CDR3 sequence: CASTSEGWGQGRYTF. CDR3 in DNA: TGTGCCAGCACCTCAGAGGGTTGGGGACAGGGCCGCTACACCTTC.

The V gene is TRBV7-3, the J gene TRBJ2-2; D may be TRBD1 or TRBD2 (6 bases each). There are 15 residues in the CDR3. Germline loops: CDR1 SGHTA, CDR2 FQGTGA. With 7 bases removed from V and 6 bases from J, the gap between germline ends came to 18 bases. Written as DNA, the CDR3 is TGTGCCAGCACCAAGGGGGGCGTGGGGGCCGGGGAGCTGTTTTTT. It specifies CASTKGGVGAGELFF. Combining the CDR3 with reference TRBV7-3 and TRBJ2-2 gives the whole variable domain GAGVSQTPSNKVTEKGKYVELRCDPISGHTALYWYRQSLGQGPEFLIYFQGTGAADDSGLPNDRFFAVRPEGSVSTLKIQRTERGDSAVYLCASTKGGVGAGELFFGEGSRLTVL.

The genes are TRBV10-3 and TRBJ2-1; 11 nucleotides match TRBD2. The V segment lost 4 bases and the J segment 8 bases; nucleotides outside the gene matches: 13. Germline V lookup: CDR1 ENHRY, CDR2 SYGVKD. This CDR3 region has 17 residues. The CDR3: CAISAPSSSGGIYEQFF. The DNA for the CDR3 is TGTGCCATCAGTGCCCCCAGCTCTAGCGGGGGGATATATGAGCAGTTCTTC.

This clonotype was counted a few times. V and J are TRBV7-9 and TRBJ1-1; D is ambiguous. CDR3 length: 14 amino acids. Germline V gene sequence: CDR1 SEHNR, CDR2 FQNEAQ (reference sequence). V lost 4 bases and J lost 0, with 9 bases in between. CDR3 DNA sequence: TGTGCCAGCAGCTCAGAGATTATGAACACTGAAGCTTTCTTT. It yields the protein CASSSEIMNTEAFF.

The chain uses TRBV6-5 and TRBJ2-2; 10 bases are a match to TRBD2. V lost 6 bases to trimming and J lost 2 bases; unmatched junction nucleotides: 3. The CDR3 length is 15 residues. The germline V gene encodes CDR1 MNHEY and CDR2 SVGAGI. The CDR3 sequence: CASSPSGGNTGELFF. Here the CDR3 DNA reads TGTGCCAGCAGCCCTAGCGGGGGAAACACCGGGGAGCTGTTTTTT.

The chain uses TRBV20-1 and TRBJ2-3, with D hard to call. CDR1 and CDR2 (germline): DFQATT, SNEGSKA (reference sequence). V shed 2 bases and J shed 0 bases, with 12 bases lying between them. This CDR3 contains 15 residues. CDR3 coding DNA: TGCAGTGCTAGAATGGCAGCTATGAGCACAGATACGCAGTATTTT. Translating gives CSARMAAMSTDTQYF.

The chain links TRBV5-1 to TRBJ2-1, with D tentatively TRBD2 (6 bases). Germline V gene lookup returns CDR1 SGHRS and CDR2 YFSETQ. This CDR3 has 16 amino acids. Trimming cost V 4 bases and J 0 bases, with 14 bases left between them. The CDR3 DNA is TGCGCCAGCAGCCCCGACCTCGGGAGCTCCTACAATGAGCAGTTCTTC. As protein: CASSPDLGSSYNEQFF.

This chain joins TRBV5-1 and TRBJ2-3; no definite D call. Per germline, CDR1 SGHRS and CDR2 YFSETQ. This CDR3 has 14 residues. V gave up 0 bases and J gave up 6 bases, with 11 bases separating them. CDR3: CASSLDGSEDTQYF. The CDR3 DNA reads TGCGCCAGCAGCTTGGATGGGTCAGAGGATACGCAGTATTTT.

V gene TRBV4-2 combines with J gene TRBJ2-7; TRBD1 is a possible D gene (5 bases). V was trimmed by 1 base and J by 3 bases, leaving 10 bases between them. This CDR3 contains 14 residues. Germline V gene data show CDR1 as LGHNA and CDR2 as YNFKEQ. The CDR3, as DNA: TGTGCCAGCAGCCAAGGCGCAGGACACTACGAGCAGTACTTC. Residues: CASSQGAGHYEQYF.

A word on this clonotype: The junction and the germline gene differ at one end; a read error may be behind it. The chain couples TRBV5-1 to TRBJ2-5; D not certain. This CDR3 has 14 residues. Germline values: CDR1 SGHRS, CDR2 YFSETQ. CDR3 sequence: CARSYGTNQETQYF. Written as DNA, the CDR3 is TGCGCCAGAAGCTACGGTACAAACCAAGAGACCCAGTACTTC. Full variable domain (outside the CDR3, taken from reference TRBV5-1 and TRBJ2-5): KAGVTQTPRYLIKTRGQQVTLSCSPISGHRSVSWYQQTPGQGLQFLFEYFSETQRNKGNFPGRFSGRQFSNSRSEMNVSTLELGDSALYLCARSYGTNQETQYFGPGTRLLVL.

In this sample, this clonotype turned up many times. The gene calls are TRBV7-2 and TRBJ1-5; D unclear. CDR1 and CDR2 from the germline V gene are SGHTA and FQGNSA. Trimming left V 6 bases short and J 6 bases short, with 9 bases between. The length of the CDR3 is 12 residues. CDR3 in DNA: TGTGCCAGCAGTCTGGGTCCTCAGCCCCAGCATTTT. Amino acids: CASSLGPQPQHF.

The chain is built from TRBV18 and TRBJ2-7; the D is unclear. Per germline, CDR1 KGHSH and CDR2 LQKENI. Trimming pared 1 base from V and 7 bases from J, leaving 17 bases between. This CDR3 is 15 amino acids long. CDR3 nucleotide sequence: TGTGCCAGCTCACCACTTGCGCAGCCTGGCAGGGAGCAGTACTTC. Protein: CASSPLAQPGREQYF.